This entry describes one TCR beta chain. The data stem from a study of blood T cell repertoires in COVID-19. Study overall: The United States, Italy and Spain provided the acute and convalescent COVID-19 samples.

Authors' analysis steps: Estimated nucleated cell counts came from reference gene primer amplification. Produced via immunoSEQ multiplex PCR; TCRdb's table is partial and in-frame only. For V, J and clone size, that table is used; D and trimming come from the DNA. The sample consists of 100,000 to 150,000 clones, approximately 83% of them appearing once. Per the germline V gene, CDR1 is SEHNR and CDR2 is FQNEAQ (reference sequence). The CDR3 has 15 residues. V lost 1 base and J lost 8; bases outside the gene matches: 4. This chain links TRBV7-9 with TRBJ1-4; 10 nucleotides align to TRBD1. Source material: peripheral blood. The sequence derives from a man aged 40-49 years with active or convalescent COVID-19. This chain's CDR3 is CASSLGDRGGEKLFF. DNA for the CDR3: TGTGCCAGCAGCTTAGGGGACAGGGGCGGCGAAAAACTGTTTTTT. Full variable domain (remainder filled in from reference TRBV7-9 and TRBJ1-4): DTGVSQNPRHKITKRGQNVTFRCDPISEHNRLYWYRQTLGQGPEFLTYFQNEAQLEKSRLLSDRFSAERPKGSFSTLEIQRTEQGDSAMYLCASSLGDRGGEKLFFGSGTQLSVL.